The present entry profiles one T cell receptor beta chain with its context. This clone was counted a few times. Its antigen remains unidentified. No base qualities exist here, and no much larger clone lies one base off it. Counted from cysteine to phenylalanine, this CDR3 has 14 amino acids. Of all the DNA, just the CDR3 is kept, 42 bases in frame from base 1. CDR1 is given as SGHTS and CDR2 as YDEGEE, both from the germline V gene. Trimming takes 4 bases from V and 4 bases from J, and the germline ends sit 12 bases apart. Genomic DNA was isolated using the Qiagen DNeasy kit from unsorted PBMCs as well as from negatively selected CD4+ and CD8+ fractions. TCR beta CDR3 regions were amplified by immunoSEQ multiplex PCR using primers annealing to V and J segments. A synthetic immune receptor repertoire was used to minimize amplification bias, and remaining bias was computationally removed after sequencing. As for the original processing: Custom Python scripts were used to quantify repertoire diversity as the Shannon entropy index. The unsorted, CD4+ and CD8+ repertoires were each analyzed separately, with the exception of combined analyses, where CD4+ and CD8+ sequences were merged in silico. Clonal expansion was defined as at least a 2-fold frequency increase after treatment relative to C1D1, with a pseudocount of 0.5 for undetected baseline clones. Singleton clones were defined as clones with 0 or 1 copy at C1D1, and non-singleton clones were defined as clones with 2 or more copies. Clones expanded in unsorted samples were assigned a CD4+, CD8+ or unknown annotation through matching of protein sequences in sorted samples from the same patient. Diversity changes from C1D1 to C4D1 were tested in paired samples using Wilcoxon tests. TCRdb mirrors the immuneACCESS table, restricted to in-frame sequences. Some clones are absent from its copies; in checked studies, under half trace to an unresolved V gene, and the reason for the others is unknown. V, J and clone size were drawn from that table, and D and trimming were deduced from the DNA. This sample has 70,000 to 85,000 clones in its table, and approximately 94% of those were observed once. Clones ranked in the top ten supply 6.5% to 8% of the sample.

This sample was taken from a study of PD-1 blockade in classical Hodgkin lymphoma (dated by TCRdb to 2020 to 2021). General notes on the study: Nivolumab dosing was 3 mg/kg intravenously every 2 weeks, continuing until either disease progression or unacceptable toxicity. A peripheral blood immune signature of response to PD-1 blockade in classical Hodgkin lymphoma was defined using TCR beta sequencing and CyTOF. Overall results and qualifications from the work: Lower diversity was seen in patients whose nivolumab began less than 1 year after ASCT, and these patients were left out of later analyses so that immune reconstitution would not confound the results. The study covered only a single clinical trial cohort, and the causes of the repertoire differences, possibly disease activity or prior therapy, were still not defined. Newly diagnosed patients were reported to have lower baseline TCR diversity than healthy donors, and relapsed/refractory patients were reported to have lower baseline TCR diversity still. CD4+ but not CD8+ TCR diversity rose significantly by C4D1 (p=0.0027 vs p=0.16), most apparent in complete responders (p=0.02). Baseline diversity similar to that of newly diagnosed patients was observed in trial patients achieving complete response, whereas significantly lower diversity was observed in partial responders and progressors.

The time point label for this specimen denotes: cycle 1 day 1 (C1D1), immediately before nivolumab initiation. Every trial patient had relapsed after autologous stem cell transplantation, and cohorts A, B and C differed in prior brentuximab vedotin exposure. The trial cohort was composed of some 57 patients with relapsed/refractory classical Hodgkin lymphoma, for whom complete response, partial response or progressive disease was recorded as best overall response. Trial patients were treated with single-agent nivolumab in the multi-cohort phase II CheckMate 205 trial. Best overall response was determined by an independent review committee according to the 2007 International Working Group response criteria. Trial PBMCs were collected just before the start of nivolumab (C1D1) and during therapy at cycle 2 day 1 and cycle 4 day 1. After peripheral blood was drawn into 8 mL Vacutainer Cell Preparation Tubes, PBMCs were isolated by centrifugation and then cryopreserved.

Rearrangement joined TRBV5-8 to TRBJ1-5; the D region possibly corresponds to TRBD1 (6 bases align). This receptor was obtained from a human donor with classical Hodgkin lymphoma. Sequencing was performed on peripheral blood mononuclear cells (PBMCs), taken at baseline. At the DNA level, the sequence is TGTGCCAGCAGCCCGGGGGCCGGGAATCAGCCCCAGCATTTT. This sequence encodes CASSPGAGNQPQHF.